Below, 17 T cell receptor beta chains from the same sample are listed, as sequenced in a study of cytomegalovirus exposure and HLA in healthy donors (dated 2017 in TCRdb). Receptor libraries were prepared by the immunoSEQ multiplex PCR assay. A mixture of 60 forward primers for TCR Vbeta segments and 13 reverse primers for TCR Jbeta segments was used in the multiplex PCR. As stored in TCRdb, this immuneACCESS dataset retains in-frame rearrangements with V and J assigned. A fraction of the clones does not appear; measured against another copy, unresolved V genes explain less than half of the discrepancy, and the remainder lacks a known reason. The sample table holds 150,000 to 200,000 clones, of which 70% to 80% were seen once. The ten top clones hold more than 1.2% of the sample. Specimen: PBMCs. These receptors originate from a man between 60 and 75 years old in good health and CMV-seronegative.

In DNA form, the CDR3 reads TGCGCCAGCAGCCAAGAGGGACTCACGCAGGATGAGCAGTTCTTC. Its protein product is CASSQEGLTQDEQFF. The V gene is TRBV4-3, the J gene TRBJ2-1; TRBD2 is a possible D gene (6 bases). In germline, CDR1 is LGHNA, CDR2 YSLEER. The CDR3 loop spans 15 amino acids. V was clipped by 0 bases and J by 8 bases, with 14 bases between them.

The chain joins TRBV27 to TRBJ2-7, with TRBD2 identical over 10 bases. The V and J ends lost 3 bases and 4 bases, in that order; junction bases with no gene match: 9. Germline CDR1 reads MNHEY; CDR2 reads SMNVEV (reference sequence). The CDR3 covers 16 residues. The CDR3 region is CASSFILAGETYEQYF. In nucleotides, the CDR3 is TGTGCCAGCAGTTTTATCCTAGCGGGAGAGACGTACGAGCAGTACTTC.

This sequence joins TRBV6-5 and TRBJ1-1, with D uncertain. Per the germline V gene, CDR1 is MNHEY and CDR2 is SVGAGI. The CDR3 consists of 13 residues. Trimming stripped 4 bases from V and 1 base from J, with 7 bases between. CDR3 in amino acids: CASSLLRNTEAFF. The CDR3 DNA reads TGTGCCAGCAGTTTACTTCGGAACACTGAAGCTTTCTTT.

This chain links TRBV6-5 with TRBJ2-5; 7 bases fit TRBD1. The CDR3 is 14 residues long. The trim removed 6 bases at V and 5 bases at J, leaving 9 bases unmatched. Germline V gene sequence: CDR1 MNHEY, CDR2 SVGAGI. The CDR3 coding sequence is TGTGCCAGCAGAGGCAGACAGGGTGGGGAGACCCAGTACTTC. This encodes CASRGRQGGETQYF.

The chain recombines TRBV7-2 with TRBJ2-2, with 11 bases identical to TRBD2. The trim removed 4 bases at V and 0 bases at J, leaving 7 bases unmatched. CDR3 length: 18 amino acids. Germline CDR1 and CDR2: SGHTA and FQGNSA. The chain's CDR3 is CASSSRRTSGPNTGELFF. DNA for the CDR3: TGTGCCAGCAGCTCGCGTAGGACTAGCGGGCCGAACACCGGGGAGCTGTTTTTT.

CDR3 bases: TGTGCCAGCATCCCTATCCCCGGGCAGGGGGCGAACAATGAGCAGTTCTTC. Protein sequence: CASIPIPGQGANNEQFF. V and J are TRBV11-2 and TRBJ2-1, with 8 bases lining up with TRBD1. The CDR3 extends over 17 amino acids. Trimming at V came to 7 bases and at J to 5 bases, leaving 16 bases not matched to a gene. The germline V gene encodes CDR1 SGHAT and CDR2 FQNNGV.

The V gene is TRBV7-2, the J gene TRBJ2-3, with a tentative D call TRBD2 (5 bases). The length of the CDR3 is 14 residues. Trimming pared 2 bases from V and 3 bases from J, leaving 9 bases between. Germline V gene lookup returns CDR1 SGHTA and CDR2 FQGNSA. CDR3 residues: CASSLRRGTDTQYF. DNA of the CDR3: TGTGCCAGCAGCTTAAGACGGGGAACAGATACGCAGTATTTT.

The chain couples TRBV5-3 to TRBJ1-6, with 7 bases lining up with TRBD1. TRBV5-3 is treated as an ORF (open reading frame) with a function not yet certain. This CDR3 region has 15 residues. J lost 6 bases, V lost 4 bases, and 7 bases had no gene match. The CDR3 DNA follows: TGTGCCAGAAGCCTAGGGGACAGCCTTAATTCACCCCTCCACTTT. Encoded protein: CARSLGDSLNSPLHF.

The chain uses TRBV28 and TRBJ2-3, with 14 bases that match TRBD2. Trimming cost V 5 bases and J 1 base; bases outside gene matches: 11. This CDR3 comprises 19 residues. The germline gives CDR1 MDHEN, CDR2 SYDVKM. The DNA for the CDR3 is TGTGCCAGCAGTGCTCGACTAGCGGGGGGGCGACCCGGCACAGATACGCAGTATTTT. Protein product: CASSARLAGGRPGTDTQYF.

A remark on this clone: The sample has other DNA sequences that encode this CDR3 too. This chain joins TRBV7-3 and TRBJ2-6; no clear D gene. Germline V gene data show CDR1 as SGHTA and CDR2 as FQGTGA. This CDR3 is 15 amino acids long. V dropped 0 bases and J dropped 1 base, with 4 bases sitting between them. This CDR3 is CASSLTLSGANVLTF. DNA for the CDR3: TGTGCCAGCAGCTTAACTCTATCTGGGGCCAACGTCCTGACTTTC.

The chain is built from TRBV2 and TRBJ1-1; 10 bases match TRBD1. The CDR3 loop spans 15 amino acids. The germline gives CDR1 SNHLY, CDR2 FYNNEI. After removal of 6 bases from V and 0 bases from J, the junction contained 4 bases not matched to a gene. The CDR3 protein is CASSQGQGMNTEAFF. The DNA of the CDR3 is TGTGCCAGCAGCCAGGGACAGGGGATGAACACTGAAGCTTTCTTT.

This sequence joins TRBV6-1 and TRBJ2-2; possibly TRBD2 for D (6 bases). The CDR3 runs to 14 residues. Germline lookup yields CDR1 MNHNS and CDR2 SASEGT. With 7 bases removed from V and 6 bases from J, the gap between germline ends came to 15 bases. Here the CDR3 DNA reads TGTGCCAGCACGTCGGGAGTAGTACCCGGGGAGCTGTTTTTT. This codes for CASTSGVVPGELFF.

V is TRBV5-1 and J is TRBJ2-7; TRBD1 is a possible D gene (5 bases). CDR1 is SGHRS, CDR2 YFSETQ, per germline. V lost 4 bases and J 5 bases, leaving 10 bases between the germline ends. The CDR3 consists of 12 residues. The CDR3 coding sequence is TGCGCCAGCAGCCCCAGGGCAGACGAGCAGTACTTC. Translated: CASSPRADEQYF.

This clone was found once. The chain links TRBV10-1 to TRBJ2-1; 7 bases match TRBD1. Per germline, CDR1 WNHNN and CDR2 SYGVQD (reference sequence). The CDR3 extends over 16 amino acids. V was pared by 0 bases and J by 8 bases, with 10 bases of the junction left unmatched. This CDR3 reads CASSESGGAAHDEQFF. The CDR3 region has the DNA TGCGCCAGCAGTGAGTCAGGGGGCGCGGCGCACGATGAGCAGTTCTTC.

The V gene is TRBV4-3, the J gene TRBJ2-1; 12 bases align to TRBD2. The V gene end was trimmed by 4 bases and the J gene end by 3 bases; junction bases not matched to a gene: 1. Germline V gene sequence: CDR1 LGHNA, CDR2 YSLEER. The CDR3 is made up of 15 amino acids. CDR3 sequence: CASSRGLAGYNEQFF. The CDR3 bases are TGCGCCAGCAGCCGGGGACTAGCGGGCTACAATGAGCAGTTCTTC.

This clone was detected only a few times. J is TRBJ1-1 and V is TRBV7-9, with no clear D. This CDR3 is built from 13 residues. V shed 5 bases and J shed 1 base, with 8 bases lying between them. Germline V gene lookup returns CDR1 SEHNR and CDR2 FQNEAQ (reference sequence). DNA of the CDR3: TGTGCCAGCAGCGGTCAGGAGAACACTGAAGCTTTCTTT. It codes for CASSGQENTEAFF. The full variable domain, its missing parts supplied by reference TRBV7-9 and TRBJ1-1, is DTGVSQNPRHKITKRGQNVTFRCDPISEHNRLYWYRQTLGQGPEFLTYFQNEAQLEKSRLLSDRFSAERPKGSFSTLEIQRTEQGDSAMYLCASSGQENTEAFFGQGTRLTVV.

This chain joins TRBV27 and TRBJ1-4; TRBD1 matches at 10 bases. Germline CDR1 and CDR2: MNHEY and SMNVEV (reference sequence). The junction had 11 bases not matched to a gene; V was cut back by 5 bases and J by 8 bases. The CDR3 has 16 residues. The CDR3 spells CASSPTRGTGVEKLFF. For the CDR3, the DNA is TGTGCCAGCAGTCCCACCAGGGGGACAGGGGTAGAAAAACTGTTTTTT.